This entry lists 10 T cell receptor beta chains sequenced from one sample in a study of blood T cell repertoires in COVID-19 (dated by TCRdb to the early 2020s). Library prep was done by the immunoSEQ multiplex PCR assay. TCRdb re-hosts the immuneACCESS table, in-frame sequences only. Its copies lack some clones; in the studies checked, an unresolved V gene accounts for under half of them, and the cause for the rest is not known. The sample table shows approximately 220,000 clones, and 85% to 90% are seen once. The top ten clonotypes cover approximately 3.8% of the sample. The specimen was PBMCs or T cells enriched from blood (not recorded which). Receptors were obtained from a woman aged 18-29 years in a cohort exposed to, infected with or recovered from COVID-19 (not recorded which).

The CDR3 sequence is CASSPQGTSYEQYF. DNA of the CDR3: TGTGCCAGTAGTCCCCAGGGGACTAGCTACGAGCAGTACTTC. The chain is built from TRBV19 and TRBJ2-7, with 8 nucleotides matching TRBD2. The CDR3 has 14 amino acids. Germline CDR1 LNHDA, CDR2 SQIVND (reference sequence). Losses at the gene ends were 5 bases for V and 3 bases for J; bases not matched to a gene: 6.

The J gene is TRBJ1-2, the V gene TRBV7-9, with D perhaps matching TRBD1 (5 bases). Trimming cost V 8 bases and J 6 bases, with 16 bases left between them. The CDR3 loop spans 13 amino acids. Germline V gene data show CDR1 as SEHNR and CDR2 as FQNEAQ (reference sequence). The CDR3 nucleotides read TGTGCCAGCCGCAGGGTGAGGTTCGATGGCTACACCTTC. It encodes CASRRVRFDGYTF.

This clone was seen once. This rearrangement joins TRBV11-3 to TRBJ1-4; 8 nucleotides line up with TRBD1. The J segment lost 3 bases and the V segment lost 4 bases, leaving 4 bases of the junction unmatched. The CDR3 has 15 amino acids. Germline V gene lookup returns CDR1 SGHNT and CDR2 YENEEA. CDR3 bases: TGTGCCAGCAGCTCCTCGACAGGGGCTAATGAAAAACTGTTTTTT. This translates into CASSSSTGANEKLFF.

The gene calls are TRBV7-6 and TRBJ2-5, with 8 bases fitting TRBD1. With V trimmed by 5 bases and J by 4 bases, 12 bases remained unmatched. Per the germline V gene, CDR1 is SGHVS and CDR2 is FNYEAQ. CDR3 size: 16 residues. CDR3 protein: CASSPRGGQGLETQYF. CDR3 nucleotides: TGTGCCAGCAGCCCGAGGGGAGGACAGGGTCTAGAGACCCAGTACTTC.

The CDR3 DNA reads TGTGCCAGCAGCTTAGATACAGGCGATCCGAACACTGAAGCTTTCTTT. Residues: CASSLDTGDPNTEAFF. The chain is built from TRBV5-8 and TRBJ1-1; tentative D call: TRBD1 (5 bases). Looked up from germline, CDR1 is SGHTS and CDR2 is YDEGEE. This CDR3 is built from 16 residues. Trimming stripped 2 bases from V and 1 base from J, with 15 bases between.

In this sample, this clone turned up a few times. The CDR3 region has the DNA TGTGCCAGCAGTCGGACTAGCAGTGAGCAGTTCTTC. Amino acids: CASSRTSSEQFF. This chain connects TRBV6-5 to TRBJ2-1; 8 bases fit TRBD2. The CDR3 covers 12 residues. V gave up 5 bases and J gave up 9 bases; unmatched junction bases: 3. Germline CDR1 and CDR2: MNHEY and SVGAGI.

The chain couples TRBV20-1 to TRBJ1-1, with TRBD1 as a possible D gene (5 bases). Germline assignment: CDR1 DFQATT and CDR2 SNEGSKA (reference sequence). Deletions cut 3 bases from V and 3 bases from J, with 14 bases between. The CDR3 contains 14 residues. CDR3 DNA sequence: TGCAGTGCTAGTGACACGAAGGGGTACACTGAAGCTTTCTTT. Its protein is CSASDTKGYTEAFF.

The rearrangement links TRBV18 to TRBJ2-7; a possible D gene is TRBD1 (5 bases). This CDR3 region has 14 residues. CDR1 and CDR2 from the germline V gene are KGHSH and LQKENI. The ends were cut back, 3 bases at V and 0 bases at J, with 9 bases in the middle. The chain's CDR3 is CASSPDSSSYEQYF. Here the CDR3 DNA reads TGTGCCAGCTCACCCGACAGTAGCTCCTACGAGCAGTACTTC.

V gene TRBV4-2 combines with J gene TRBJ1-1, with 7 bases matching TRBD1. The CDR3 length is 16 residues. V was pared by 4 bases and J by 4 bases, with 12 bases of the junction left unmatched. Germline lookup yields CDR1 LGHNA and CDR2 YNFKEQ. CDR3 DNA: TGTGCCAGCAGCCGAACGATAACAGGGGTAGGCACTGAAGCTTTCTTT. Its protein product is CASSRTITGVGTEAFF.

The chain employs TRBV28 and TRBJ1-2, with 10 bases aligning to TRBD1. Germline CDR1 is MDHEN and CDR2 is SYDVKM. The V and J ends lost 11 bases and 6 bases, in that order; junction bases with no gene match: 6. The CDR3 runs 12 residues. CDR3 amino acids: CADRDRGDGYTF. As DNA, the CDR3 is TGTGCCGATCGGGACAGGGGTGATGGCTACACCTTC.